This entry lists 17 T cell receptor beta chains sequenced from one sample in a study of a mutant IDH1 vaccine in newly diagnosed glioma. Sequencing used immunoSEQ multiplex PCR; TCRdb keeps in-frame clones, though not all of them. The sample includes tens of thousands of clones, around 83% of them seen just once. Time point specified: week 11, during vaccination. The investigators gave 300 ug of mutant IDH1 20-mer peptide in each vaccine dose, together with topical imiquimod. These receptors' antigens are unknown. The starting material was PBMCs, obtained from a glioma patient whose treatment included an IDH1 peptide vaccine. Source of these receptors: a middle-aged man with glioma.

CDR3 in DNA: TGTGCCAGCAGTTTACGACTAGGTCCAGATACGCAGTATTTT. Encoded protein: CASSLRLGPDTQYF. This rearrangement joins TRBV27 to TRBJ2-3; D is perhaps TRBD2 (6 bases). Germline V CDR1 and CDR2: MNHEY, SMNVEV (reference sequence). V gave up 2 bases and J gave up 4 bases, with 10 bases separating them. The CDR3 sequence is 14 residues long.

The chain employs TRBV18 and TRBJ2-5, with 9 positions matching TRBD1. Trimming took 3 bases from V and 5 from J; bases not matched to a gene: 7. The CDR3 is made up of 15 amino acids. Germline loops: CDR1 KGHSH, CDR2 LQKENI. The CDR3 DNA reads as TGTGCCAGCTCACCCGGACAGGGGCGGACGGAGACCCAGTACTTC. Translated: CASSPGQGRTETQYF. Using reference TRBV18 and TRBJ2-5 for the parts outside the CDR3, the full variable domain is NAGVMQNPRHLVRRRGQEARLRCSPMKGHSHVYWYRQLPEEGLKFMVYLQKENIIDESGMPKERFSAEFPKEGPSILRIQQVVRGDSAAYFCASSPGQGRTETQYFGPGTRLLVL.

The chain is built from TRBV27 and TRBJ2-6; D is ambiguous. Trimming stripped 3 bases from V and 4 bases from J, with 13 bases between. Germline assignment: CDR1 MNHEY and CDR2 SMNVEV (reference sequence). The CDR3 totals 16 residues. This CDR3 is CASSFRKSSGANVLTF. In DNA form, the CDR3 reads TGTGCCAGCAGTTTTAGGAAGTCGTCCGGGGCCAACGTCCTGACTTTC.

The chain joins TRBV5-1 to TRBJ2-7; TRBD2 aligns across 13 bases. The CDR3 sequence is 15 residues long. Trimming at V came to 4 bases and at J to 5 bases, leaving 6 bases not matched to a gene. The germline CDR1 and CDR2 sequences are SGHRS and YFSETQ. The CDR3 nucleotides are TGCGCCAGCAGCCCCGGACTAGCGGGAGTAGACGAGCAGTACTTC. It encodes CASSPGLAGVDEQYF. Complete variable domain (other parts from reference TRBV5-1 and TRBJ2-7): KAGVTQTPRYLIKTRGQQVTLSCSPISGHRSVSWYQQTPGQGLQFLFEYFSETQRNKGNFPGRFSGRQFSNSRSEMNVSTLELGDSALYLCASSPGLAGVDEQYFGPGTRLTVT.

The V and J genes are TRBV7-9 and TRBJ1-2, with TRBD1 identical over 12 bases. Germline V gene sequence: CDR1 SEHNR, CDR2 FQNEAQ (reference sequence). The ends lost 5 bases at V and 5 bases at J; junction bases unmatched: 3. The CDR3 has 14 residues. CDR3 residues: CASSQGQGAYGYTF. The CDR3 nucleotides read TGTGCCAGCAGCCAGGGACAGGGGGCTTATGGCTACACCTTC.

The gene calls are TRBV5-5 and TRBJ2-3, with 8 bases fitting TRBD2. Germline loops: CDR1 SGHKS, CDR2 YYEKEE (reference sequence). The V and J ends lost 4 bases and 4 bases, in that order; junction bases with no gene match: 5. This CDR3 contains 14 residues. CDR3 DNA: TGTGCCAGCAGCGGGACTAGATTCGCAGATACGCAGTATTTT. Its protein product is CASSGTRFADTQYF. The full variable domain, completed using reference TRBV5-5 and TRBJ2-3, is DAGVTQSPTHLIKTRGQQVTLRCSPISGHKSVSWYQQVLGQGPQFIFQYYEKEERGRGNFPDRFSARQFPNYSSELNVNALLLGDSALYLCASSGTRFADTQYFGPGTRLTVL.

CDR3 sequence reads: CASSLAPSGGGETQYF. For the CDR3, the DNA is TGCGCCAGCAGCTTGGCCCCGTCAGGGGGCGGCGAGACCCAGTACTTC. The rearrangement joins TRBV5-1 to TRBJ2-5, with 8 bases lining up with TRBD1. The CDR3 sequence is 16 residues long. V dropped 0 bases and J dropped 5; count of bases not matched to a gene: 9. CDR1 and CDR2 from the germline V gene are SGHRS and YFSETQ.

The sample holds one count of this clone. The CDR3, as DNA: TGTGCCAGCAGTTTAGATTCCACAGATACGCAGTATTTT. It specifies CASSLDSTDTQYF. The V and J genes are TRBV6-5 and TRBJ2-3; D gene uncertain. This CDR3 comprises 13 residues. The V end lost 4 bases, the J end lost 2 bases, and 7 bases lay between the germline ends. Germline V CDR1 and CDR2: MNHEY, SVGAGI.

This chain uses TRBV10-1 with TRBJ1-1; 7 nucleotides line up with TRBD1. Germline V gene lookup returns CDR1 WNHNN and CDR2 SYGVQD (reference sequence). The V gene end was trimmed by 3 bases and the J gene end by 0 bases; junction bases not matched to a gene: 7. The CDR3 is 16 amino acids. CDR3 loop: CASSDSGQEMNTEAFF. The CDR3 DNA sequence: TGCGCCAGCAGTGACTCAGGACAGGAGATGAACACTGAAGCTTTCTTT.

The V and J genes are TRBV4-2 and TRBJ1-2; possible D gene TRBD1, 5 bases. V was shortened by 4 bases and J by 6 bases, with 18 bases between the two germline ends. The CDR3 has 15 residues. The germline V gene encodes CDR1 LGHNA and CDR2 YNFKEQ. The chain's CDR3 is CASSPSGGGDNGYTF. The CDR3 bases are TGTGCCAGCAGCCCTAGTGGGGGTGGCGACAATGGCTACACCTTC.

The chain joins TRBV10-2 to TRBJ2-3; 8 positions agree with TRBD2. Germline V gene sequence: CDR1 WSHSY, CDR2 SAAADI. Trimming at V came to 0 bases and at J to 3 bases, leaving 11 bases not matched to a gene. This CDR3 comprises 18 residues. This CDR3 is CASSESKGVAGPTDTQYF. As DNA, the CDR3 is TGCGCCAGCAGTGAGTCGAAAGGGGTAGCGGGACCTACAGATACGCAGTATTTT.

The CDR3 region is CASGPGQVYNEQFF. Written as DNA, the CDR3 is TGCGCCAGCGGCCCCGGGCAGGTCTACAATGAGCAGTTCTTC. This sequence joins TRBV5-1 and TRBJ2-1; D gene unclear. The CDR3 spans 14 residues. Germline V gene data show CDR1 as SGHRS and CDR2 as YFSETQ. Trimming pared 7 bases from V and 3 bases from J, leaving 14 bases between.

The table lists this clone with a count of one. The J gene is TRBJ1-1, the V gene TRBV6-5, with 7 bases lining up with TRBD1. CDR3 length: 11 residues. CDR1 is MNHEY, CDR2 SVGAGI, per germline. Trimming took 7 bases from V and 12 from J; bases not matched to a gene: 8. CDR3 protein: CASTKDRKSFF. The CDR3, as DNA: TGTGCCAGCACCAAGGACAGGAAATCTTTCTTT.

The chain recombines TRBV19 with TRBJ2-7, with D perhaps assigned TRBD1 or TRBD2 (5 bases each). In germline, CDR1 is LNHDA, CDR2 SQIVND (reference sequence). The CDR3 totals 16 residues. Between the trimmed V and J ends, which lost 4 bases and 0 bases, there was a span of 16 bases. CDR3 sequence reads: CASSRSHRDGSYEQYF. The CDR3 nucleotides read TGTGCCAGTAGTAGGTCACACCGGGACGGCTCCTACGAGCAGTACTTC.

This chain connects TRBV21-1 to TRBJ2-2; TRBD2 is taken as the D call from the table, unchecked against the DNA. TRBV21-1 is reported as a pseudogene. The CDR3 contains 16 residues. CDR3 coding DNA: TGTGCCAGCAGCCCCCCAGCGGGGCCCCACACCGGGGAGCTGTTTTTT. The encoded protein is CASSPPAGPHTGELFF.

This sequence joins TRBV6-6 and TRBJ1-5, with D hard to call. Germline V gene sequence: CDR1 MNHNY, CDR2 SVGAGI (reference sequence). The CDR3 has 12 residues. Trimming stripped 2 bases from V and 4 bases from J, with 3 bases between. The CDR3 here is CASSYENQPQHF. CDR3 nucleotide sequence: TGTGCCAGCAGTTACGAAAATCAGCCCCAGCATTTT.

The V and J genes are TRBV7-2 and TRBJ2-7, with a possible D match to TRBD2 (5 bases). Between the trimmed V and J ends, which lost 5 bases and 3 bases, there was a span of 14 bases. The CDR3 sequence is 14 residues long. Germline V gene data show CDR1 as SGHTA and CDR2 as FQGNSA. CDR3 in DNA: TGTGCCAGCAGCCCGCGGTCGGGGTACTACGAGCAGTACTTC. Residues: CASSPRSGYYEQYF. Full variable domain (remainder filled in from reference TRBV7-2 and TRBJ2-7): GAGVSQSPSNKVTEKGKDVELRCDPISGHTALYWYRQSLGQGLEFLIYFQGNSAPDKSGLPSDRFSAERTGGSVSTLTIQRTQQEDSAVYLCASSPRSGYYEQYFGPGTRLTVT.